These 11 T cell receptor beta chains share one sample of origin, sequenced in a study of OX40 agonist ivuxolimab in advanced cancers. Method: immunoSEQ multiplex PCR; TCRdb's copy keeps in-frame clones and lacks some. The sample has about 3,400 clones, 80% seen once. The sequenced sample was CD4+ or CD8+ T cells sorted from blood, obtained in a trial of the OX40 agonist ivuxolimab. The receptors stem from an adult with an advanced solid tumor such as melanoma, head and neck, liver or kidney cancer.

This chain links TRBV10-1 with TRBJ2-3; 7 bases map to TRBD2. The CDR3 contains 16 residues. Trimming at V came to 1 base and at J to 1 base, leaving 5 bases not matched to a gene. Germline V gene sequence: CDR1 WNHNN, CDR2 SYGVQD (reference sequence). Written as DNA, the CDR3 is TGCGCCAGCAGTGAGTACCGGCTAGCGGGCACAGATACGCAGTATTTT. It specifies CASSEYRLAGTDTQYF.

V is TRBV27 and J is TRBJ2-7; no firm D call. CDR1 is MNHEY, CDR2 SMNVEV, per germline (reference sequence). Trimming pared 7 bases from V and 5 bases from J, leaving 9 bases between. The length of the CDR3 is 11 residues. The CDR3 here is CASNGNNEQYF. CDR3 coding DNA: TGTGCCAGCAACGGAAACAACGAGCAGTACTTC.

The J gene is TRBJ2-1, the V gene TRBV6-5; 12 bases are shared with TRBD2. Germline V gene data show CDR1 as MNHEY and CDR2 as SVGAGI. The J segment lost 5 bases and the V segment lost 7 bases, leaving 6 bases of the junction unmatched. The CDR3 extends over 15 amino acids. The CDR3 DNA sequence: TGTGCCAGCATTTTCGGACTAGCGGGAAACAATGAGCAGTTCTTC. It yields the protein CASIFGLAGNNEQFF.

The chain carries TRBV13 and TRBJ1-1, with 7 bases aligning to TRBD1. V shed 4 bases, J shed 13 bases, and the junction held 9 bases outside the gene matches. CDR3 size: 12 residues. Germline V CDR1 and CDR2: PRHDT, FYEKMQ (reference sequence). The CDR3 nucleotides are TGTGCCAGCAGCTCAGGGACAGACCCAGATTTCTTT. It translates to CASSSGTDPDFF.

Here the CDR3 DNA reads TGTGCCATCACCAGCGGGAGTAACACCGGGGAGCTGTTTTTT. Translating it yields CAITSGSNTGELFF. The V call is TRBV10-3, the J call TRBJ2-2; 8 nucleotides agree with TRBD2. Germline loops: CDR1 ENHRY, CDR2 SYGVKD. The CDR3 runs to 14 residues. Trimming at V came to 7 bases and at J to 2 bases, leaving 3 bases not matched to a gene.

The sample holds one count of this clone. The same CDR3 is also encoded by other DNA sequences in this sample. J is TRBJ2-1 and V is TRBV5-1; the match to TRBD2 covers 9 bases. Germline V gene lookup returns CDR1 SGHRS and CDR2 YFSETQ. This CDR3 is built from 14 residues. The J segment lost 3 bases and the V segment lost 3 bases, leaving 1 base of the junction unmatched. CDR3 coding DNA: TGCGCCAGCAGCTCAGCGGGAGGCTACAATGAGCAGTTCTTC. It specifies CASSSAGGYNEQFF.

The chain combines TRBV5-1 with TRBJ2-1; the D is unclear. The CDR3 has 14 amino acids. The germline V gene has CDR1 SGHRS and CDR2 YFSETQ. Trimming removed 1 base at V and 7 bases at J, with 12 bases between. The CDR3 DNA reads TGCGCCAGCAGCTTGATAGGGTGGCGAAATGAGCAGTTCTTC. This translates into CASSLIGWRNEQFF. The full variable domain, completed using reference TRBV5-1 and TRBJ2-1, is KAGVTQTPRYLIKTRGQQVTLSCSPISGHRSVSWYQQTPGQGLQFLFEYFSETQRNKGNFPGRFSGRQFSNSRSEMNVSTLELGDSALYLCASSLIGWRNEQFFGPGTRLTVL.

The chain has TRBV28 and TRBJ1-1; maybe TRBD1 (6 bases). CDR3 size: 12 residues. V was cut by 3 bases and J by 8 bases, with 10 bases left in between. Germline CDR1 and CDR2: MDHEN and SYDVKM. The CDR3 sequence: CASSFRGAEAFF. The CDR3 DNA reads as TGTGCCAGCAGTTTTCGGGGGGCGGAAGCTTTCTTT. The whole variable domain, filled in from reference TRBV28 and TRBJ1-1, reads DVKVTQSSRYLVKRTGEKVFLECVQDMDHENMFWYRQDPGLGLRLIYFSYDVKMKEKGDIPEGYSVSREKKERFSLILESASTNQTSMYLCASSFRGAEAFFGQGTRLTVV.

J is TRBJ2-2 and V is TRBV10-2; D remains unclear. Deletions cut 5 bases from V and 2 bases from J, with 3 bases between. Per the germline V gene, CDR1 is WSHSY and CDR2 is SAAADI. The CDR3 sequence is 12 residues long. In nucleotides, the CDR3 is TGCGCCAGCAGTCACAACACCGGGGAGCTGTTTTTT. The encoded protein is CASSHNTGELFF.

The chain combines TRBV4-1 with TRBJ2-3, with a tentative D call TRBD2 (6 bases). V dropped 4 bases and J dropped 0 bases, with 11 bases sitting between them. The CDR3 sequence is 15 residues long. CDR1 MGHRA and CDR2 YSYEKL come from the germline V gene. The CDR3 DNA reads as TGCGCCAGCAGCCCCGACGGAGGGAGCACAGATACGCAGTATTTT. Amino acids: CASSPDGGSTDTQYF.

The chain links TRBV6-1 to TRBJ2-7, with 10 bases lining up with TRBD2. The germline V gene has CDR1 MNHNS and CDR2 SASEGT. The junction had 3 bases not matched to a gene; V was cut back by 4 bases and J by 6 bases. The CDR3 is 13 residues long. The CDR3, as DNA: TGTGCCAGCAGTGTTAGCGGGAGGTTCGAGCAGTACTTC. Residues: CASSVSGRFEQYF.